The 8 T cell receptor beta chains listed next were all sequenced from one sample in a study of blood T cell repertoires in COVID-19. Using immunoSEQ multiplex PCR, the repertoire was profiled, and TCRdb retains in-frame clones only, with some absent. In the table there are around 300,000 clones, approximately 88% of which are singletons. The sample comprised peripheral blood. The receptors stem from a woman in her twenties or thirties with COVID-19, enrolled during active disease.

This CDR3 reads CASSLQGAPAEAFF. The CDR3 DNA reads TGTGCCAGCAGCTTACAAGGGGCCCCCGCTGAAGCTTTCTTT. This chain joins TRBV13 and TRBJ1-1; TRBD1 might be the D (5 bases). Germline V lookup: CDR1 PRHDT, CDR2 FYEKMQ (reference sequence). V gave up 2 bases and J gave up 6 bases, with 13 bases separating them. There are 14 residues in the CDR3.

V is TRBV18 and J is TRBJ1-6, with a possible D match to TRBD1 (5 bases). The CDR3 loop spans 16 amino acids. V was clipped by 2 bases and J by 9 bases, with 17 bases between them. Germline loops: CDR1 KGHSH, CDR2 LQKENI. The CDR3 DNA follows: TGTGCCAGCTCACCAAGTCCCGGGACTGATGTTTCACCCCTCCACTTT. Protein: CASSPSPGTDVSPLHF.

This sequence joins TRBV5-1 and TRBJ1-2; the D gene is possibly TRBD1 (5 bases). In germline, CDR1 is SGHRS, CDR2 YFSETQ. Trimming removed 0 bases at V and 2 bases at J, with 11 bases between. The CDR3 length is 15 residues. The CDR3 nucleotides are TGCGCCAGCAGCTTGGGCCAGGGCCCCAACTATGGCTACACCTTC. This gives the protein CASSLGQGPNYGYTF.

DNA for the CDR3: TGTGCCAGCAGCGCCAGGGGAATGAATTCACCCCTCCACTTT. Encoded protein: CASSARGMNSPLHF. This chain uses TRBV6-6 with TRBJ1-6, with a weak D call TRBD1 (6 bases). The CDR3 extends over 14 amino acids. Trimming shortened V by 6 bases and J by 7 bases, and 13 bases separated the two germline ends. Germline CDR1 MNHNY, CDR2 SVGAGI (reference sequence).

The chain links TRBV5-5 to TRBJ2-7; TRBD1 matches 8 bases. The CDR3 runs to 14 residues. Per the germline V gene, CDR1 is SGHKS and CDR2 is YYEKEE (reference sequence). Losses at the gene ends were 4 bases for V and 4 bases for J; bases not matched to a gene: 7. CDR3 sequence reads: CASSVSDRGYEQYV. The CDR3 bases are TGTGCCAGCAGCGTTAGCGACAGGGGTTACGAGCAGTACGTC.

The V and J genes are TRBV19 and TRBJ1-1; the D is unclear. The ends were cut back, 3 bases at V and 7 bases at J, with 9 bases in the middle. The CDR3 extends over 12 amino acids. Germline CDR1 reads LNHDA; CDR2 reads SQIVND (reference sequence). The CDR3: CASSIGQVEAFF. The CDR3 DNA reads as TGTGCCAGTAGTATCGGTCAGGTTGAAGCTTTCTTT.

This clone has a single count. The chain carries TRBV5-1 and TRBJ1-3; D is possibly TRBD1 (5 bases). Deletions cut 2 bases from V and 7 bases from J, with 16 bases between. The CDR3 loop spans 15 amino acids. Germline CDR1 SGHRS, CDR2 YFSETQ. The chain's CDR3 is CASSFDQGFGNTIYF. CDR3 bases: TGCGCCAGCAGCTTCGACCAGGGATTCGGGAACACCATATATTTT.

This clone was seen once. V is TRBV7-2 and J is TRBJ2-5, with 8 bases matching TRBD1. CDR1 SGHTA and CDR2 FQGNSA come from the germline V gene. Unmatched junction bases numbered 8, after V lost 5 bases and J lost 6 bases. The CDR3 sequence is 14 residues long. In nucleotides, the CDR3 is TGTGCCAGCAGCACTGGGACAGGTCGCAAGACCCAGTACTTC. The encoded protein is CASSTGTGRKTQYF.